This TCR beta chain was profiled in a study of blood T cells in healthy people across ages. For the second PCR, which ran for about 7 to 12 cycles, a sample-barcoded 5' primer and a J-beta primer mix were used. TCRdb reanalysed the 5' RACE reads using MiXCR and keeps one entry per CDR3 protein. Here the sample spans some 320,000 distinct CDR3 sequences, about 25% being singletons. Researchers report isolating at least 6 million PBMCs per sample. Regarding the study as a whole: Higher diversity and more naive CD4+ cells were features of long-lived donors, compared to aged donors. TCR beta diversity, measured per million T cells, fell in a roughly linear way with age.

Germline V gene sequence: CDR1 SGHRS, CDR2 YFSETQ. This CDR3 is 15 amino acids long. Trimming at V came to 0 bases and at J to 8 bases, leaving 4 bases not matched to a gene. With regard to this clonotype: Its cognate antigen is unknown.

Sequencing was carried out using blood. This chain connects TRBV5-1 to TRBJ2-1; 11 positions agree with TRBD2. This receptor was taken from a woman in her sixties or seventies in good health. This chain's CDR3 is CASSLGTLAGDEQFF. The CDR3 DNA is TGCGCCAGCAGCTTGGGGACACTAGCGGGAGATGAGCAGTTCTTC.